The present T cell receptor (beta chain) was sequenced within a study of T cells in localized non-small cell lung cancer. Trimming stripped 1 base from V and 0 bases from J, with 6 bases between. There are 15 residues in the CDR3. Per the germline V gene, CDR1 is MNHNS and CDR2 is SASEGT. Generated by immunoSEQ multiplex PCR, the TCRdb table keeps only in-frame clones and is missing some. The sample holds around 94,000 clones, 87% seen once. The sample here was peripheral blood, taken before any cancer treatment. The receptor's source is a man aged 40-75 years with stage I squamous cell lung carcinoma. The rearrangement uses TRBV6-1 and TRBJ2-2, with D possibly being TRBD1 (6 bases). The CDR3 here is CASSEEGANTGELFF. In DNA, the CDR3 is TGTGCCAGCAGTGAAGAGGGGGCGAACACCGGGGAGCTGTTTTTT.